This T cell receptor (beta chain) comes out of a study of T cell responses to AZD1222 COVID-19 vaccine. This table comes from immunoSEQ multiplex PCR, and its TCRdb copy is limited to in-frame clones, with some not included. Of tens of thousands of clones listed, about nine tenths are singletons. This CDR3 spans 13 amino acids. Worth noting for this clone: One junction end disagrees with the germline gene, perhaps due to a read error.

This chain joins TRBV12-3 or TRBV12-4 and TRBJ1-6; 7 bases map to TRBD1. The sequences come from peripheral blood, collected on day 0 of AZD1222 vaccination. The sequence was obtained from an adult in good health. The chain's CDR3 is CASSGTVNSPLQF. For the CDR3, the DNA is TGTGCCAGCAGCGGGACAGTTAATTCACCCCTCCAGTTT.